This T cell receptor (beta chain) is from a study of shared clonotypes between healthy human individuals. Study-level results: Having only a few donors restricted how much genetic and exposure-history diversity was captured. Researchers found naive subsets generally carried larger estimated richness than memory subsets.

Researchers ran the assay at a deep level. TCRdb's copy holds only in-frame clones and misses some; the assay was immunoSEQ multiplex PCR. The table lists 2 million to 2.5 million clones, less than 95% of them singletons. On this clone: Its antigen is undetermined.

V was clipped by 5 bases and J by 0 bases, with 11 bases between them. This CDR3 has 15 residues. In germline, CDR1 is LNHDA, CDR2 SQIVND (reference sequence). CD4+ cell separation produced CD45RA+ naive and CD45RA-negative memory subsets. The chain joins TRBV19 to TRBJ1-5; D remains unclear. This clonotype was sampled from a man younger than 35 in good health. Some clones in this sample may be carry-over from other donors' samples. The specimen sequenced was naive CD4+ T cells from PBMCs. Described subset: CD45RA+ positively selected. This CDR3 is CASSFVLDSNQPQHF. The CDR3 DNA follows: TGTGCCAGTAGTTTTGTGTTGGATAGCAATCAGCCCCAGCATTTT.